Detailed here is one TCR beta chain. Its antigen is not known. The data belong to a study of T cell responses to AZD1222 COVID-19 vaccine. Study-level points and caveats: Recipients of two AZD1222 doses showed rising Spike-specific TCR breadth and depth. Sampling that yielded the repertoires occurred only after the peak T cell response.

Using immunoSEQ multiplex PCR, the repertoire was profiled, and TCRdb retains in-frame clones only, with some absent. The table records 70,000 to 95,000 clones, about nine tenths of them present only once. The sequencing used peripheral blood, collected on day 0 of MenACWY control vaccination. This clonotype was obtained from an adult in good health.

CDR3 residues: CASSPPPGLAMRYF. The CDR3 nucleotides are TGTGCCAGCAGTCCCCCCCCGGGACTAGCTATGCGGTACTTC. The chain joins TRBV6-5 to TRBJ2-7; TRBD2 aligns across 9 bases. The V gene end was trimmed by 5 bases and the J gene end by 12 bases; junction bases not matched to a gene: 14. The CDR3 runs to 14 residues. CDR1 MNHEY and CDR2 SVGAGI come from the germline V gene.